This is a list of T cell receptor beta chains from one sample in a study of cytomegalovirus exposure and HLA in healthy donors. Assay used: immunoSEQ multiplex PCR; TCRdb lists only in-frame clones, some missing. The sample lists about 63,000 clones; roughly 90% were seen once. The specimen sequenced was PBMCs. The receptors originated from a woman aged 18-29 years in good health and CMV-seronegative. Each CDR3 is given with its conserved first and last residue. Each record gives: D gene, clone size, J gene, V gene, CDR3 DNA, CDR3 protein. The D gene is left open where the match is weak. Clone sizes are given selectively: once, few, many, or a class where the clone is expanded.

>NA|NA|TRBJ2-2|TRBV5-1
TGCGCCAGCAGCCCATCCATTCAGGGTAACACCGGGGAGCTGTTTTTT
CASSPSIQGNTGELFF
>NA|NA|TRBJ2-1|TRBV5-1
TGCGCCAGCAGCTCCAACCAGGACATTCGCAATGAGCAGTTCTTC
CASSSNQDIRNEQFF
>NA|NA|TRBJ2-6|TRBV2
TGTGCCAGCAGACAGGGCTCTGGGGCCAACGTCCTGACTTTC
CASRQGSGANVLTF
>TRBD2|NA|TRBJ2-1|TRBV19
TGTGCCAGTAGTGTTAGCGGGAGAATCAATGAGCAGTTCTTC
CASSVSGRINEQFF
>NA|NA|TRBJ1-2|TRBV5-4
TGTGCCAGCAGCTTGGCCGGGGGAGGCCCGTTGGGCTACACCTTC
CASSLAGGGPLGYTF
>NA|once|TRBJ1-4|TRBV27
TGTGCCAGCAGTTTATCAGGAGATAATGAAAAACTGTTTTTT
CASSLSGDNEKLFF
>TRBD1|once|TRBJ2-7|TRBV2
TGTGCCAGCAGTGTAGGGGGCCTTAACTTCTACGAGCAGTACTTC
CASSVGGLNFYEQYF
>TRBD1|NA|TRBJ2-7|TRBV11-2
TGTGCCAGCAGCTTAAACAGGGGGCTAGGAGAGCAGTACTTC
CASSLNRGLGEQYF
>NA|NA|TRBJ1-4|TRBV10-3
TGTGCCATCAGTGAGTCGGCAGGGAATGAAAAACTGTTTTTT
CAISESAGNEKLFF
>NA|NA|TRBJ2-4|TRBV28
TGTGCCAGCAGTTTATGGAGAGGAAACATTCAGTACTTC
CASSLWRGNIQYF
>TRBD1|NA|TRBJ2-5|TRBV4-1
TGCGCCAGCAGCCAAGATTCAGGGGGCCTGGAAGAGACCCAGTACTTC
CASSQDSGGLEETQYF
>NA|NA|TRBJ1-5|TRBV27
TGTGCCAGCAGGGGGCACGCGGGCAATCAGCCCCAGCATTTT
CASRGHAGNQPQHF
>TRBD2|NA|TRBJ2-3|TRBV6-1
TGTGCCAGCAGTGAACTAGCGGGAGGGCCAGATACGCAGTATTTT
CASSELAGGPDTQYF
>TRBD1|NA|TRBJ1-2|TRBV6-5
TGTGCCAGCAGTCAACACAGGGGCTATGGCTACACCTTC
CASSQHRGYGYTF
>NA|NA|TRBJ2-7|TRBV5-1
TGCGCCAGCAGCTTCGGAGGGGGCACCTACGTGCAGTACTTC
CASSFGGGTYVQYF
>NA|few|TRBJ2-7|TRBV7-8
TGTGCCAGCAGGCGGGGGCGGGACGGATCCTACGAGCAGTACTTC
CASRRGRDGSYEQYF
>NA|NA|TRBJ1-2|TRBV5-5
TGTGCCAGCAGCCCTAAGATAGAAAACTATGGCTACACCTTC
CASSPKIENYGYTF
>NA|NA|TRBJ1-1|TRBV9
TGTGCCAGCAGCGCCAGGACTCATCCGAACACTGAAGCTTTCTTT
CASSARTHPNTEAFF
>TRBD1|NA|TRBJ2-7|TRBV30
TGTGCCTGGAGTGCTTTTGGGGACAGGGAATCCTACGAGCAGTACTTC
CAWSAFGDRESYEQYF
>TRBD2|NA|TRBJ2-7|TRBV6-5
TGTGCCAGCAGTTACTCGACTAGCGTCCCTTCTGACTTC
CASSYSTSVPSDF
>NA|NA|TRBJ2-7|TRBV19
TGTGCCAGTAGTATCTCGGAGGGGTCCTACGAGCAGTACTTC
CASSISEGSYEQYF
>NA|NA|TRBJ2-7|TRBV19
TGTGCCAGTAGTATTGGATGGACAGAGGAGAGCGAGCAGTACTTC
CASSIGWTEESEQYF
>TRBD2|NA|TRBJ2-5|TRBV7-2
TGTGCCAGCAGCCACGGGGCGGGAGGATTGGGTGAGACCCAGTACTTC
CASSHGAGGLGETQYF
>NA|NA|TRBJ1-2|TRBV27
TGTGCCAGCAGTCCTCCGGGGTGGCAGGGGTTGCTCTATGGCTACACCTTC
CASSPPGWQGLLYGYTF
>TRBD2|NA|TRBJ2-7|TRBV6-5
TGTGCCAGCAGTTACTCGACCGGGACTAGCCCTTACGAGCAGTACTTC
CASSYSTGTSPYEQYF
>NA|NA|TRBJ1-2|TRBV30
TGTGCCTGGAGGCACAGGATCTATGGCTACACCTTC
CAWRHRIYGYTF
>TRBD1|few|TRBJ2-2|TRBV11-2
TGTGCCAGCAGCTTCCGGGACAGGGTGGCCGGGGAGCTGTTTTTT
CASSFRDRVAGELFF
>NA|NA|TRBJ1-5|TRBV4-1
TGCGCCAGCAGCCAAGATTTGGGACGGCTAGCGGGTCAGCCCCAGCATTTT
CASSQDLGRLAGQPQHF
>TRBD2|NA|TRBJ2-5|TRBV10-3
TGTGCCATCAGTGAGATGTTAGCGGGTGCAGGCCAAGAGACCCAGTACTTC
CAISEMLAGAGQETQYF
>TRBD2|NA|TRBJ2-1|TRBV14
TGTGCCAGCAGCCAAGAACGACTAGCGGCGCAGTTCTTC
CASSQERLAAQFF
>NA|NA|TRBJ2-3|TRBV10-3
TGTGCCATCAGTGAGTCACGGACTACCACCACAGATACGCAGTATTTT
CAISESRTTTTDTQYF
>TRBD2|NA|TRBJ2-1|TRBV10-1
TGCGCCAGCAGTGGGAACAGCGGGGAGCGGTACAATGAGCAGTTCTTC
CASSGNSGERYNEQFF
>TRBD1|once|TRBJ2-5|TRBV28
TGTGCCAGCCACCAGGGGGTCCGGGAAGAGACCCAGTACTTC
CASHQGVREETQYF
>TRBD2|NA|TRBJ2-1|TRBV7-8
TGTGCCAGCAGCGCACTAGCGGGGGCAAGCAATGAGCAGTTCTTC
CASSALAGASNEQFF
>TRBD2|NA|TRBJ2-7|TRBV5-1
TGCGCCAGCAGCTTGCTAGCGGGAGGGTTCTACGAGCAGTACTTC
CASSLLAGGFYEQYF
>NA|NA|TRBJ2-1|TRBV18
TGTGCCAGCTCACCACCGCGGGGTGGCCATTCCTACAATGAGCAGTTCTTC
CASSPPRGGHSYNEQFF
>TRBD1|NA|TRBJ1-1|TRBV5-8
TGTGCCAGCAGCCGGGACAGGGGGCTTCGTGACACTGAAGCTTTCTTT
CASSRDRGLRDTEAFF